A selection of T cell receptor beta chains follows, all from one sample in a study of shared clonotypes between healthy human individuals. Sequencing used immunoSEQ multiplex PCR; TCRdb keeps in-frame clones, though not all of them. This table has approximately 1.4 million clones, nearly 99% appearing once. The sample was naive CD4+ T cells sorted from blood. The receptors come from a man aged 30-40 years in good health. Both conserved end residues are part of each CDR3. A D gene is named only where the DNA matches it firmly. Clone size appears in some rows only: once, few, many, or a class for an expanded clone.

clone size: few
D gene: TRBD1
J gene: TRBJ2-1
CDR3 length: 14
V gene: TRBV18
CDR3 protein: CASSPPGTGDEQFF
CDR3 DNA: TGTGCCAGCTCACCACCTGGGACAGGGGATGAGCAGTTCTTC

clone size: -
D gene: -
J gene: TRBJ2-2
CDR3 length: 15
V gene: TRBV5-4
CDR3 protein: CASSLVSGYTGELFF
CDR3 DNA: TGTGCCAGCAGCTTGGTTAGCGGCTACACCGGGGAGCTGTTTTTT

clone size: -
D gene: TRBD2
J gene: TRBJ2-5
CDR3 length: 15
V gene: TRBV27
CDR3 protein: CASTEIAGGSRTQYF
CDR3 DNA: TGTGCCAGCACGGAGATAGCGGGAGGGTCGAGGACCCAGTACTTC

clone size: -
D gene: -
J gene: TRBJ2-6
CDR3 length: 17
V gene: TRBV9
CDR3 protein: CASSVEGKSSGANVLTF
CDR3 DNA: TGTGCCAGCAGCGTGGAGGGTAAGAGCTCTGGGGCCAACGTCCTGACTTTC

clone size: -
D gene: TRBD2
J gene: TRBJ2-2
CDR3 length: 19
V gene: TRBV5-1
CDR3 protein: CASSTATSGRIVNTGELFF
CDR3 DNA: TGCGCCAGCAGCACCGCGACTAGCGGGAGGATAGTTAACACCGGGGAGCTGTTTTTT

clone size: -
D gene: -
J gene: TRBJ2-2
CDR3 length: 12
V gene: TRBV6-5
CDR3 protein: CASSFAGGELFF
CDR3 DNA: TGTGCCAGCAGTTTCGCTGGCGGGGAGCTGTTTTTT

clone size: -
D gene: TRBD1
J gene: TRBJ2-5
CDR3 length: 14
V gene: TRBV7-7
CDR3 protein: CASSLDRGQETQYF
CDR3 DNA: TGTGCCAGCAGCTTAGACAGGGGGCAAGAGACCCAGTACTTC

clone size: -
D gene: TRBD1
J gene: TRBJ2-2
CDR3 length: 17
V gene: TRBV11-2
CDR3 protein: CASSLAGQATNTGELFF
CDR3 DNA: TGTGCCAGCAGCTTAGCGGGACAGGCCACGAACACCGGGGAGCTGTTTTTT

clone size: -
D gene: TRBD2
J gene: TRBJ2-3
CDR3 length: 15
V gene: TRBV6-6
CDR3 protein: CASSSLAGGADTQYF
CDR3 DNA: TGTGCCAGCAGTTCACTAGCGGGCGGGGCAGATACGCAGTATTTT

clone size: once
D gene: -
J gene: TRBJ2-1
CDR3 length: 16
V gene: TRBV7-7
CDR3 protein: CASSQGRASSYNEQFF
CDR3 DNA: TGTGCTAGCAGCCAAGGGCGGGCTAGTTCGTACAATGAGCAGTTCTTC

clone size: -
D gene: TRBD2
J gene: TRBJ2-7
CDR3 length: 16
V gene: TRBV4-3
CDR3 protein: CASSQDRIAGVYEQYF
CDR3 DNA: TGCGCCAGCAGCCAAGATAGAATAGCGGGAGTATACGAGCAGTACTTC

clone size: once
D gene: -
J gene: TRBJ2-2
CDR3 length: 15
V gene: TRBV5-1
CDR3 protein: CASSLWGEVAGELFF
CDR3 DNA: TGCGCCAGCAGCTTGTGGGGAGAAGTAGCCGGGGAGCTGTTTTTT

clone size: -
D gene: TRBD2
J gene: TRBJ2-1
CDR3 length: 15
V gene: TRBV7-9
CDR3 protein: CASSLVSSGYNEQFF
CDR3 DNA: TGTGCCAGCAGCTTAGTGTCTAGCGGGTACAATGAGCAGTTCTTC

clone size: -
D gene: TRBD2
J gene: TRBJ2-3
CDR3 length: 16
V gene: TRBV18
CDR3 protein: CASSPLAGGSTDTQYF
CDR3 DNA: TGTGCCAGCTCACCACTAGCGGGAGGAAGCACAGATACGCAGTATTTT

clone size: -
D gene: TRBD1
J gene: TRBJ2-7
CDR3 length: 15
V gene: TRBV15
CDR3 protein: CATRGDGQGIYEQYF
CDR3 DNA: TGTGCCACCAGAGGGGATGGACAGGGCATCTACGAGCAGTACTTC

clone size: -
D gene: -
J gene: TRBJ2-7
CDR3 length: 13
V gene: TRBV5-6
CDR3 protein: CASSLFLNYEQYF
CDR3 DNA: TGTGCCAGCAGCTTATTCCTAAACTACGAGCAGTACTTC

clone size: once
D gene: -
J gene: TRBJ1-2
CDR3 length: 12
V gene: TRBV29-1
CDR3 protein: CSVGRGTYGYTF
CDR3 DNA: TGCAGCGTTGGGCGGGGAACCTATGGCTACACCTTC

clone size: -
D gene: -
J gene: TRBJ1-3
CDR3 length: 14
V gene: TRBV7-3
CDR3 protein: CASSPGGAGNTIYF
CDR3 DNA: TGTGCCAGCAGCCCTGGGGGGGCTGGAAACACCATATATTTT

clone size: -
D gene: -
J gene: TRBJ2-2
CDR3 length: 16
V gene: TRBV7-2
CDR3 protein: CASSSPGLTNTGELFF
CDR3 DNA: TGTGCCAGCAGCTCACCGGGACTGACCAACACCGGGGAGCTGTTTTTT

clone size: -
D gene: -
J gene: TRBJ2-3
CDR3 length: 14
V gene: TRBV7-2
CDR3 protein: CASNRAESTDTQYF
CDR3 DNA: TGTGCCAGCAATCGAGCGGAAAGCACAGATACGCAGTATTTT

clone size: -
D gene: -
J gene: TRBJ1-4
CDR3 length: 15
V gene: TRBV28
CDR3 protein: CASSLSRGAGEKLFF
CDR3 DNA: TGTGCCAGCAGTCTGTCGAGGGGCGCGGGAGAAAAACTGTTTTTT

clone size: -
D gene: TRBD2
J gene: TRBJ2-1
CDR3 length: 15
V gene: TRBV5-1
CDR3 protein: CASSLSSGTYNEQFF
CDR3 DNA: TGCGCCAGCAGCTTGAGTAGCGGGACCTACAATGAGCAGTTCTTC

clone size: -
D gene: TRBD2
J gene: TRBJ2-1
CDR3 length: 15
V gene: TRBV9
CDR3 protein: CASSVGTSAFGEQFF
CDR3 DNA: TGTGCCAGCAGCGTAGGGACTAGCGCTTTCGGTGAGCAGTTCTTC

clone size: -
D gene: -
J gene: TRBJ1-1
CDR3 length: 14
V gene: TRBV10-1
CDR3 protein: CASSFAYGSTEAFF
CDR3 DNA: TGCGCCAGCAGTTTCGCATACGGGAGCACTGAAGCTTTCTTT

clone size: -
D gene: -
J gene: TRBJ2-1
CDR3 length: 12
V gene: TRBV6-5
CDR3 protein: CASSFRPNQLFF
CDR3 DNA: TGTGCCAGCAGCTTTCGGCCCAACCAGCTGTTCTTC

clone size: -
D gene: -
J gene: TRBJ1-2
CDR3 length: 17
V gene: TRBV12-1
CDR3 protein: CASSFGLQRRTNYGYTF
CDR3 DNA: TGTGCCAGCAGCTTTGGGCTGCAACGGAGAACTAACTATGGCTACACCTTC

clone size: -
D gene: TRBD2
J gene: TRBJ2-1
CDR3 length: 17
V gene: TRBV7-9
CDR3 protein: CASSLGSLAGTYNEQFF
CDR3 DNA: TGTGCCAGCAGCTTAGGTTCCCTAGCGGGGACCTACAATGAGCAGTTCTTC

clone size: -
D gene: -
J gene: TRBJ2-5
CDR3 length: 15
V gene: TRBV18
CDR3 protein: CASSRVTEYQETQYF
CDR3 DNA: TGTGCCAGCTCACGAGTGACGGAGTACCAAGAGACCCAGTACTTC

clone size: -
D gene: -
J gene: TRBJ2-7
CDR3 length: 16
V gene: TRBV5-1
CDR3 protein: CASSLVVGGRGYEQYF
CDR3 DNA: TGCGCCAGCAGCTTGGTAGTCGGGGGCAGGGGCTACGAGCAGTACTTC

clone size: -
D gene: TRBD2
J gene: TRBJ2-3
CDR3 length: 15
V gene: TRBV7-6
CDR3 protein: CASSSSGSGADTQYF
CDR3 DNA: TGTGCCAGCAGCTCGAGCGGGAGTGGGGCAGATACGCAGTATTTT

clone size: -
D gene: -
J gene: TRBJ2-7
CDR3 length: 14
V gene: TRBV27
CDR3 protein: CASSLSWTGYEQYF
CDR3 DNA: TGTGCCAGCAGTTTATCCTGGACTGGATACGAGCAGTACTTC

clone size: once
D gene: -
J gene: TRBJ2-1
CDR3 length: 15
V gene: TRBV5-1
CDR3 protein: CASSLSGNSYNEQFF
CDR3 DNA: TGCGCCAGCAGCTTATCCGGGAACTCCTACAATGAGCAGTTCTTC

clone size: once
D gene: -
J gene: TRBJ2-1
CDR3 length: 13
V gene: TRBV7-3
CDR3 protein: CASSLGRSNEQFF
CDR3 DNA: TGTGCCAGCAGCTTAGGCAGGAGCAATGAGCAGTTCTTC

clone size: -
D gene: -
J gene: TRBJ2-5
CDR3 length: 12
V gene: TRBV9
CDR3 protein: CASSVLGETQYF
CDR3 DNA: TGTGCCAGCAGCGTCCTTGGGGAGACCCAGTACTTC

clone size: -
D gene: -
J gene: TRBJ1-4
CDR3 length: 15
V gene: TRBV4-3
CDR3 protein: CASSPFPRGGEKLFF
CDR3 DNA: TGCGCCAGCAGTCCCTTTCCCAGGGGAGGCGAAAAACTGTTTTTT

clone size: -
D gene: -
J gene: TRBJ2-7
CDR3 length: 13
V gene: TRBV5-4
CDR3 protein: CASSSRQAYEQYF
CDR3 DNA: TGTGCCAGCAGCTCCCGTCAGGCCTACGAGCAGTACTTC

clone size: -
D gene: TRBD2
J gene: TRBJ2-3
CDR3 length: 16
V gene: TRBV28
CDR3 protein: CASSEPGTSRTDTQYF
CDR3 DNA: TGTGCCAGCAGTGAACCCGGGACTAGCCGCACAGATACGCAGTATTTT

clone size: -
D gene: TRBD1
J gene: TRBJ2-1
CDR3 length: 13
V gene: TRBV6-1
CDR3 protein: CASSVRQGNEQFF
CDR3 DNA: TGTGCCAGCAGTGTACGACAGGGTAATGAGCAGTTCTTC

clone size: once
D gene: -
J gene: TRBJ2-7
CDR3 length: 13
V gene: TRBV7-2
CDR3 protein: CASSGGMFGEQYF
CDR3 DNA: TGTGCCAGCAGCGGAGGAATGTTCGGCGAGCAGTACTTC

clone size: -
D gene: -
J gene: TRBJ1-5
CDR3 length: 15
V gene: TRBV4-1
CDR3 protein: CASSQGQGPNQPQHF
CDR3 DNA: TGCGCCAGCAGCCAAGGTCAGGGGCCCAATCAGCCCCAGCATTTT

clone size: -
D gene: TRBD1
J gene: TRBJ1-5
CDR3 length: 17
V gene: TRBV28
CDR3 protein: CASIYRVDREGNQPQHF
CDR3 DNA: TGTGCCAGCATCTATCGGGTGGACAGGGAAGGCAATCAGCCCCAGCATTTT

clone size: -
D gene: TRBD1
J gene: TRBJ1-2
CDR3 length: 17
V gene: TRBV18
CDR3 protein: CASSLKTRGQGWDGYTF
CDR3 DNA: TGTGCCAGCTCACTGAAAACCCGGGGACAGGGTTGGGATGGCTACACCTTC

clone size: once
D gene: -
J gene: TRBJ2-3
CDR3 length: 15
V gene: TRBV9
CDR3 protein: CASSVGVRNSDTQYF
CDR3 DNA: TGTGCCAGCAGCGTAGGAGTCCGCAATTCAGATACGCAGTATTTT

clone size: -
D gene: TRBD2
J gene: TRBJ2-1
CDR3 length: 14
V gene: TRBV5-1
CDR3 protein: CASSLDPSGNEQFF
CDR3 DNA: TGCGCCAGCAGCTTGGATCCTAGCGGGAATGAGCAGTTCTTC